The rows below give T cell receptor beta chains drawn from one sample of a study of OX40 agonist ivuxolimab in advanced cancers. Method: immunoSEQ multiplex PCR; TCRdb's copy keeps in-frame clones and lacks some. The sample contains about 60,000 clones, around 88% of which appear only once. The source material was CD4+ or CD8+ T cells sorted from blood, sampled in a trial of the OX40 agonist ivuxolimab. The receptors were gathered from an adult with an advanced solid tumor such as melanoma, head and neck, liver or kidney cancer. Each CDR3 is given with its conserved first and last residue. Fields, in order: clone size, J gene, CDR3 length, V gene, D gene, CDR3 protein, CDR3 DNA. D genes are given only for firm matches. Only part of the rows carry a size: once, few, many, or a class if the clone is expanded.

abundance: NA; j_gene: TRBJ2-2; len: 15; v_gene: TRBV6-6; d_gene: NA; CDR3aa: CASSYETAFTGELFF; CDR3nt: TGTGCCAGCAGTTACGAGACAGCCTTCACCGGGGAGCTGTTTTTT
abundance: once; j_gene: TRBJ2-3; len: 19; v_gene: TRBV18; d_gene: NA; CDR3aa: CASSPQGPATDMYTDTQYF; CDR3nt: TGTGCCAGCTCGCCTCAGGGGCCCGCGACAGACATGTACACAGATACGCAGTATTTT
abundance: NA; j_gene: TRBJ2-6; len: 16; v_gene: TRBV19; d_gene: NA; CDR3aa: CASSTGGRFGANVLTF; CDR3nt: TGTGCCAGTAGTACAGGAGGCCGTTTCGGGGCCAACGTCCTGACTTTC
abundance: NA; j_gene: TRBJ2-7; len: 13; v_gene: TRBV27; d_gene: NA; CDR3aa: CASSGRGFYEQYF; CDR3nt: TGTGCCAGCAGTGGTCGGGGCTTCTACGAGCAGTACTTC
abundance: NA; j_gene: TRBJ2-7; len: 14; v_gene: TRBV28; d_gene: NA; CDR3aa: CASSLLPGRYEQYF; CDR3nt: TGTGCCAGCAGTTTATTGCCGGGCAGGTACGAGCAGTACTTC
abundance: NA; j_gene: TRBJ1-2; len: 15; v_gene: TRBV5-1; d_gene: NA; CDR3aa: CASSLDSGLIYGYTF; CDR3nt: TGCGCCAGCAGCTTGGACTCAGGGCTAATCTATGGCTACACCTTC
abundance: NA; j_gene: TRBJ1-5; len: 14; v_gene: TRBV2; d_gene: TRBD1; CDR3aa: CASRADRESQPQHF; CDR3nt: TGTGCCAGCAGGGCCGACAGGGAGAGTCAGCCCCAGCATTTT
abundance: NA; j_gene: TRBJ1-1; len: 13; v_gene: TRBV6-5; d_gene: NA; CDR3aa: CASSYRGNTEAFF; CDR3nt: TGTGCCAGCAGTTACAGGGGTAACACTGAAGCTTTCTTT
abundance: NA; j_gene: TRBJ1-3; len: 16; v_gene: TRBV19; d_gene: TRBD1; CDR3aa: CASRRDRAGRGNTIYF; CDR3nt: TGTGCCAGCAGACGGGACAGGGCCGGTAGGGGAAACACCATATATTTT
abundance: NA; j_gene: TRBJ2-1; len: 16; v_gene: TRBV11-1; d_gene: TRBD1; CDR3aa: CASSSAGQEHKWGQFF; CDR3nt: TGTGCCAGCAGCTCCGCGGGACAGGAACACAAGTGGGGGCAGTTCTTC
abundance: NA; j_gene: TRBJ1-1; len: 14; v_gene: TRBV7-9; d_gene: NA; CDR3aa: CASSLAPQNTEAFF; CDR3nt: TGTGCCAGCAGCTTAGCACCCCAGAACACTGAAGCTTTCTTT
abundance: NA; j_gene: TRBJ1-5; len: 17; v_gene: TRBV27; d_gene: NA; CDR3aa: CASSRLFPGGPTGPQHF; CDR3nt: TGTGCCAGCAGCCGCCTTTTCCCCGGGGGGCCCACCGGACCCCAGCATTTT
abundance: NA; j_gene: TRBJ1-5; len: 15; v_gene: TRBV27; d_gene: NA; CDR3aa: CASRLRDGRFGPQHF; CDR3nt: TGTGCCAGCAGGCTCCGGGACGGAAGGTTCGGGCCCCAGCATTTT
abundance: NA; j_gene: TRBJ1-1; len: 13; v_gene: TRBV6-5; d_gene: NA; CDR3aa: CASSQDRNTEAFF; CDR3nt: TGTGCCAGCAGTCAGGACAGGAACACTGAAGCTTTCTTT
abundance: NA; j_gene: TRBJ2-5; len: 15; v_gene: TRBV7-7; d_gene: NA; CDR3aa: CASSPDLAGWETQYF; CDR3nt: TGTGCCAGCAGCCCTGATCTCGCTGGATGGGAGACCCAGTACTTC
abundance: NA; j_gene: TRBJ1-1; len: 15; v_gene: TRBV7-9; d_gene: NA; CDR3aa: CASSSSYLRNTEAFF; CDR3nt: TGTGCCAGCAGCTCCTCCTACCTGAGGAACACTGAAGCTTTCTTT
abundance: NA; j_gene: TRBJ1-2; len: 18; v_gene: TRBV11-2; d_gene: NA; CDR3aa: CASSLDPLRAASGYGYTF; CDR3nt: TGTGCCAGCAGCTTAGATCCCCTTAGGGCGGCATCGGGTTATGGCTACACCTTC
abundance: NA; j_gene: TRBJ2-1; len: 13; v_gene: TRBV19; d_gene: NA; CDR3aa: CASTSQGCNEQFF; CDR3nt: TGTGCCAGTACTTCCCAGGGGTGCAATGAGCAGTTCTTC
abundance: NA; j_gene: TRBJ2-5; len: 15; v_gene: TRBV2; d_gene: NA; CDR3aa: CASSSPGGDRETQYF; CDR3nt: TGTGCCAGCAGTTCCCCGGGCGGGGACCGAGAGACCCAGTACTTC
abundance: NA; j_gene: TRBJ2-2; len: 15; v_gene: TRBV19; d_gene: NA; CDR3aa: CASSIWWGNTGELFF; CDR3nt: TGTGCCAGTAGTATATGGTGGGGGAACACCGGGGAGCTGTTTTTT
abundance: NA; j_gene: TRBJ2-7; len: 13; v_gene: TRBV7-9; d_gene: NA; CDR3aa: CASSPESSYEQYF; CDR3nt: TGTGCCAGCTCCCCCGAGAGCTCCTACGAGCAGTACTTC
abundance: NA; j_gene: TRBJ2-3; len: 17; v_gene: TRBV18; d_gene: NA; CDR3aa: CASSPSHAAGFGDTQYF; CDR3nt: TGTGCCAGCTCACCTTCCCATGCTGCAGGGTTTGGAGATACGCAGTATTTT
abundance: NA; j_gene: TRBJ2-2; len: 17; v_gene: TRBV15; d_gene: TRBD1; CDR3aa: CATSRGPRQGRTGELFF; CDR3nt: TGTGCCACCAGCAGAGGCCCTCGACAGGGGCGGACCGGGGAGCTGTTTTTT
abundance: NA; j_gene: TRBJ2-3; len: 16; v_gene: TRBV2; d_gene: NA; CDR3aa: CASSDLVGASTDTQYF; CDR3nt: TGTGCCAGCAGCGATCTAGTGGGGGCGAGCACAGATACGCAGTATTTT
abundance: NA; j_gene: TRBJ2-5; len: 14; v_gene: TRBV6-5; d_gene: NA; CDR3aa: CASSYSQGGKTQYF; CDR3nt: TGTGCCAGCAGTTACTCCCAAGGGGGGAAGACCCAGTACTTC
abundance: NA; j_gene: TRBJ1-2; len: 15; v_gene: TRBV14; d_gene: NA; CDR3aa: CASSQDQGTAYGYTF; CDR3nt: TGTGCCAGCAGCCAAGATCAAGGGACCGCGTATGGCTACACCTTC
abundance: NA; j_gene: TRBJ2-3; len: 18; v_gene: TRBV10-3; d_gene: TRBD1; CDR3aa: CAISWDSMGPNGTDTQYF; CDR3nt: TGTGCCATCAGTTGGGACAGTATGGGCCCTAACGGCACAGATACGCAGTATTTT
abundance: NA; j_gene: TRBJ2-7; len: 12; v_gene: TRBV6-6; d_gene: NA; CDR3aa: CASSYSTDEQYF; CDR3nt: TGTGCCAGCAGTTACTCGACAGACGAGCAGTACTTC
abundance: NA; j_gene: TRBJ1-4; len: 16; v_gene: TRBV9; d_gene: NA; CDR3aa: CASSVGRVATNEKLFF; CDR3nt: TGTGCCAGCAGCGTCGGTCGGGTCGCAACTAATGAAAAACTGTTTTTT
abundance: NA; j_gene: TRBJ1-3; len: 15; v_gene: TRBV7-6; d_gene: NA; CDR3aa: CASSSPRDLGNTIYF; CDR3nt: TGTGCCAGCAGCTCCCCCAGGGACCTTGGAAACACCATATATTTT
abundance: few; j_gene: TRBJ1-5; len: 13; v_gene: TRBV19; d_gene: NA; CDR3aa: CATEDSFNQPQHF; CDR3nt: TGTGCCACCGAGGACAGCTTCAATCAGCCCCAGCATTTT
abundance: NA; j_gene: TRBJ1-2; len: 14; v_gene: TRBV5-4; d_gene: NA; CDR3aa: CASSLEGWSGGYTF; CDR3nt: TGTGCCAGCAGCTTGGAAGGGTGGTCGGGTGGCTACACCTTC
abundance: NA; j_gene: TRBJ2-7; len: 12; v_gene: TRBV5-6; d_gene: NA; CDR3aa: CASSSTVREQYF; CDR3nt: TGTGCCAGCAGTTCGACAGTGCGCGAGCAGTACTTC
abundance: NA; j_gene: TRBJ2-1; len: 15; v_gene: TRBV29-1; d_gene: TRBD1; CDR3aa: CSELGQGRNYNEQFF; CDR3nt: TGCAGCGAGCTAGGACAGGGAAGGAACTACAATGAGCAGTTCTTC
abundance: NA; j_gene: TRBJ1-1; len: 10; v_gene: TRBV20-1; d_gene: NA; CDR3aa: CSAESSEAFF; CDR3nt: TGCAGTGCCGAGAGCTCTGAAGCTTTCTTT
abundance: NA; j_gene: TRBJ1-1; len: 12; v_gene: TRBV6-5; d_gene: NA; CDR3aa: CASSSGHPAAFF; CDR3nt: TGTGCCAGCAGTTCGGGACACCCGGCGGCTTTCTTT
abundance: NA; j_gene: TRBJ2-5; len: 16; v_gene: TRBV7-9; d_gene: NA; CDR3aa: CASSLLYGTLPETQYF; CDR3nt: TGTGCCAGCAGTCTCTTATACGGGACCCTCCCAGAGACCCAGTACTTC
abundance: NA; j_gene: TRBJ2-1; len: 15; v_gene: TRBV6-6; d_gene: NA; CDR3aa: CASSGEWSSYNEQFF; CDR3nt: TGTGCCAGCAGTGGGGAGTGGAGCTCCTACAATGAGCAGTTCTTC
abundance: NA; j_gene: TRBJ1-5; len: 15; v_gene: TRBV28; d_gene: TRBD1; CDR3aa: CASSFQGGGNQPQHF; CDR3nt: TGTGCCAGCAGTTTCCAGGGGGGCGGGAATCAGCCCCAGCATTTT
abundance: few; j_gene: TRBJ1-2; len: 13; v_gene: TRBV7-9; d_gene: NA; CDR3aa: CASSPEGPYGYTF; CDR3nt: TGTGCCAGCAGCCCAGAAGGGCCCTATGGCTACACCTTC
abundance: once; j_gene: TRBJ2-5; len: 15; v_gene: TRBV7-9; d_gene: TRBD2; CDR3aa: CASSLPLAGKETQYF; CDR3nt: TGTGCCAGCAGCCTCCCACTAGCGGGGAAAGAGACCCAGTACTTC
abundance: NA; j_gene: TRBJ2-7; len: 12; v_gene: TRBV28; d_gene: NA; CDR3aa: CASSPLRDEQYF; CDR3nt: TGTGCCAGCAGTCCCTTAAGGGACGAGCAGTACTTC
abundance: NA; j_gene: TRBJ1-4; len: 11; v_gene: TRBV6-1; d_gene: NA; CDR3aa: CASSTGEKLFF; CDR3nt: TGTGCCAGCAGTACCGGTGAAAAACTGTTTTTT
abundance: large; j_gene: TRBJ2-6; len: 17; v_gene: TRBV7-9; d_gene: TRBD1; CDR3aa: CASSKGQDYSGANVLTF; CDR3nt: TGTGCCAGCAGCAAGGGACAGGATTACTCTGGGGCCAACGTCCTGACTTTC
abundance: NA; j_gene: TRBJ1-2; len: 16; v_gene: TRBV4-2; d_gene: NA; CDR3aa: CASSPGFGEINYGYTF; CDR3nt: TGTGCCAGCAGCCCCGGTTTCGGGGAAATTAACTATGGCTACACCTTC
abundance: NA; j_gene: TRBJ1-2; len: 19; v_gene: TRBV4-3; d_gene: TRBD1; CDR3aa: CASSQVLHHPGQINYGYTF; CDR3nt: TGCGCCAGCAGCCAAGTTTTACATCATCCGGGACAGATCAACTATGGCTACACCTTC
abundance: NA; j_gene: TRBJ1-1; len: 13; v_gene: TRBV6-5; d_gene: NA; CDR3aa: CASSPGENTEAFF; CDR3nt: TGTGCCAGCAGCCCCGGGGAGAACACTGAAGCTTTCTTT
abundance: NA; j_gene: TRBJ2-5; len: 17; v_gene: TRBV27; d_gene: TRBD1; CDR3aa: CASSFRKQQAGGETQYF; CDR3nt: TGTGCCAGCAGTTTTCGGAAGCAACAGGCAGGGGGAGAGACCCAGTACTTC
abundance: NA; j_gene: TRBJ2-5; len: 17; v_gene: TRBV5-6; d_gene: TRBD1; CDR3aa: CASSSNPTGSLAETQYF; CDR3nt: TGTGCCAGCAGCTCCAATCCGACAGGGTCTCTGGCAGAGACCCAGTACTTC
abundance: NA; j_gene: TRBJ2-7; len: 12; v_gene: TRBV6-6; d_gene: NA; CDR3aa: CASTTSLDEQYF; CDR3nt: TGTGCCAGCACCACAAGCCTGGACGAGCAGTACTTC
abundance: NA; j_gene: TRBJ1-4; len: 12; v_gene: TRBV5-6; d_gene: TRBD1; CDR3aa: CASSGTGRKLFF; CDR3nt: TGTGCCAGCAGCGGGACAGGTCGAAAACTGTTTTTT
abundance: NA; j_gene: TRBJ2-3; len: 13; v_gene: TRBV7-6; d_gene: NA; CDR3aa: CASSPLRTDTQYF; CDR3nt: TGTGCCAGCAGCCCTCTCCGCACAGATACGCAGTATTTT
abundance: NA; j_gene: TRBJ1-2; len: 13; v_gene: TRBV5-5; d_gene: NA; CDR3aa: CASSQDTLGGYTF; CDR3nt: TGTGCCAGCAGCCAAGACACCCTCGGTGGCTACACCTTC
abundance: NA; j_gene: TRBJ2-5; len: 12; v_gene: TRBV19; d_gene: NA; CDR3aa: CASGGQQETQYF; CDR3nt: TGTGCCAGTGGAGGCCAGCAAGAGACCCAGTACTTC